The text below deals with one T cell receptor (beta chain). The data originate from a study of patients and donors after allogeneic stem cell transplantation. TCRdb reprocessed the RT-PCR reads with MiXCR, giving one entry per CDR3 protein. The sample carries 25,000 or so distinct CDR3 sequences, roughly 30% recorded once. Trimming took off 2 bases at V and 7 bases at J, with 15 bases between the two ends. Per germline, CDR1 MNHEY and CDR2 SVGEGT. The CDR3 covers 16 residues. The source of this sequence is a human donor who was either an allogeneic HSCT recipient or a stem cell or donor lymphocyte infusion donor (not recorded which). It is not recorded whose cells these are; they may come from a transplant donor. Sequencing was performed on blood, either unsorted or a sorted T cell fraction (not recorded which). J is TRBJ1-6 and V is TRBV6-2 or TRBV6-3; TRBD1 might be the D (5 bases). The chain's CDR3 is CASSYTPGPLNSPLHF. CDR3 nucleotide sequence: TGTGCCAGCAGTTACACCCCGGGACCCCTGAATTCACCCCTCCACTTT.